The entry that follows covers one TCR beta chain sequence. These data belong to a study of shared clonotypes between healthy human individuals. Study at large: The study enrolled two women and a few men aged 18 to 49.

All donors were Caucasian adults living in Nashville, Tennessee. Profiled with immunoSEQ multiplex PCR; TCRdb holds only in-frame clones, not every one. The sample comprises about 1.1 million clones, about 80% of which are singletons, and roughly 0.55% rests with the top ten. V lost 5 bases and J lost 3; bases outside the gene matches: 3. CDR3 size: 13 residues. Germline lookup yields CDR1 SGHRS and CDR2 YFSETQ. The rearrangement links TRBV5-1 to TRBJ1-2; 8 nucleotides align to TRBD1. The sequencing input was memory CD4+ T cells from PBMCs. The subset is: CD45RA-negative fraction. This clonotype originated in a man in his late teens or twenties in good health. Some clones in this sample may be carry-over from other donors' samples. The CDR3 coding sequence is TGCGCCAGCAGGGTGGACAGGGACTATGGCTACACCTTC. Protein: CASRVDRDYGYTF. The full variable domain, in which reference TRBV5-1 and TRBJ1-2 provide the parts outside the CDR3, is KAGVTQTPRYLIKTRGQQVTLSCSPISGHRSVSWYQQTPGQGLQFLFEYFSETQRNKGNFPGRFSGRQFSNSRSEMNVSTLELGDSALYLCASRVDRDYGYTFGSGTRLTVV.